This is a list of T cell receptor beta chains from one sample in a study of CD8 T cells in ankylosing spondylitis. One entry per CDR3 protein, called by TCRdb with MiXCR from the 5' RACE reads. Of some 840,000 distinct CDR3 sequences detected, 12% appear once; the ten largest clones hold less than 0.65%. Sequenced sample: blood, either unsorted or a sorted T cell fraction (not recorded which). The receptor source for this set is a male donor with ankylosing spondylitis. The CDR3 runs from the conserved cysteine through the conserved F or W. Fields, in order: J gene, clone size, V gene, D gene, CDR3 protein, CDR3 DNA. A D gene is named only where the DNA matches it firmly. The size entry is marked missing in some rows and otherwise reads once, few, many or a size class.

TRBJ2-7	few	TRBV3-1	NA	CASSPHPRGNSYEQYF	TGTGCCAGCAGCCCCCACCCGAGGGGGAACTCCTACGAGCAGTACTTC
TRBJ1-4	NA	TRBV7-2	NA	CASSPWSGREKLFF	TGTGCCAGCAGCCCTTGGTCCGGAAGGGAAAAACTGTTTTTT
TRBJ2-7	few	TRBV11-2	NA	CASSLIFTPGEQYF	TGTGCCAGCAGCTTAATTTTCACGCCTGGCGAGCAGTACTTC
TRBJ2-1	few	TRBV5-6	TRBD2	CASSLVAGDEQFF	TGTGCCAGCAGCTTGGTAGCGGGGGACGAGCAGTTCTTC
TRBJ2-7	many	TRBV29-1	TRBD2	CSVAIGTSGGTYEQYF	TGCAGCGTTGCCATAGGGACTAGCGGGGGAACCTACGAGCAGTACTTC
TRBJ2-1	few	TRBV20-1	TRBD2	CSALRTSGANEQFF	TGCAGTGCCCTACGGACTAGCGGGGCCAATGAGCAGTTCTTC
TRBJ1-5	many	TRBV12-3/TRBV12-4	NA	CASSFRAGLGQPQHF	TGTGCCAGCAGTTTCAGGGCAGGGTTAGGTCAGCCCCAGCATTTT
TRBJ2-7	NA	TRBV20-1	NA	CSARGRAGRSSEQYF	TGCAGTGCTAGAGGGAGGGCAGGGAGATCCTCCGAGCAGTACTTC
TRBJ1-6	few	TRBV5-1	NA	CASSSFGTANSPLHF	TGCGCCAGCAGTTCCTTCGGCACAGCCAATTCACCCCTCCACTTT
TRBJ2-7	few	TRBV5-1	NA	CASSPDGRGSHEQYF	TGCGCCAGCAGCCCTGATGGCAGGGGTAGCCACGAGCAGTACTTC
TRBJ2-3	few	TRBV7-2	TRBD2	CASSLEGTSGTDTQYF	TGTGCCAGCAGCTTAGAGGGGACTAGCGGCACAGATACGCAGTATTTT
TRBJ2-5	few	TRBV4-2	NA	CASSQPATRRETQYF	TGTGCCAGCAGCCAGCCCGCGACTAGACGGGAGACCCAGTACTTC
TRBJ1-1	NA	TRBV20-1	NA	CSATAIGRTEAFF	TGCAGTGCTACGGCAATAGGTCGGACTGAAGCTTTCTTT
TRBJ2-5	many	TRBV20-1	NA	CSARPQGRETQYF	TGCAGTGCTAGGCCACAGGGCAGGGAGACCCAGTACTTC
TRBJ1-6	NA	TRBV20-1	TRBD1	CSTGTGVYSPLHF	TGCAGTACCGGGACAGGGGTTTACTCACCCCTCCACTTT
TRBJ1-2	few	TRBV11-2	NA	CATSVGYGYTF	TGTGCCACCAGCGTGGGCTATGGCTACACCTTC
TRBJ2-3	NA	TRBV24-1	NA	CATSDTAGQSTDTQYF	TGTGCCACCAGTGATACAGCGGGACAGAGCACAGATACGCAGTATTTT
TRBJ1-2	few	TRBV5-1	TRBD1	CASSMTGGDGYTF	TGCGCCAGCAGCATGACAGGGGGGGATGGCTACACCTTC
TRBJ2-1	few	TRBV9	NA	CASSVGLVGSSYNEQFF	TGTGCCAGCAGCGTAGGACTAGTCGGGAGCTCCTACAATGAGCAGTTCTTC
TRBJ2-3	NA	TRBV5-1	NA	CASSLATLADTQYF	TGCGCCAGCAGCTTGGCGACCCTTGCAGATACGCAGTATTTT
TRBJ1-1	few	TRBV6-5	NA	CASSYSRGKAEAFF	TGTGCCAGCAGTTATTCCCGGGGGAAGGCTGAAGCTTTCTTT
TRBJ2-7	many	TRBV20-1	TRBD2	CSARGRLAGVSEQYF	TGCAGTGCGAGGGGGAGGCTAGCGGGAGTTAGCGAGCAGTACTTC
TRBJ2-3	NA	TRBV4-3	NA	CASSQGPTNTDTQYF	TGCGCCAGCAGCCAAGGGCCAACTAACACAGATACGCAGTATTTT
TRBJ2-3	few	TRBV20-1	NA	CSAPRYSAGSSTDTQYF	TGCAGTGCTCCCCGCTATTCTGCGGGGTCTAGCACAGATACGCAGTATTTT
TRBJ2-5	few	TRBV20-1	TRBD2	CSARVASGGAYQETQYF	TGCAGTGCTAGAGTGGCAAGCGGGGGGGCGTACCAAGAGACCCAGTACTTC
TRBJ2-7	once	TRBV12-3/TRBV12-4	NA	CASSRTGTQKAYEQYF	TGTGCCAGCAGCCGCACCGGGACACAAAAAGCCTACGAGCAGTACTTC
TRBJ2-2	few	TRBV5-1	TRBD1	CASRGTGFTGELFF	TGCGCCAGCAGAGGGACAGGGTTTACCGGGGAGCTGTTTTTT
TRBJ2-7	many	TRBV27	TRBD2	CASSLLGTTAYEQYF	TGTGCCAGCAGTTTGTTGGGGACTACGGCCTACGAGCAGTACTTC
TRBJ1-2	few	TRBV7-8	NA	CASSPAAYGYTF	TGTGCCAGCAGCCCAGCGGCCTATGGCTACACCTTC
TRBJ2-1	NA	TRBV20-1	TRBD1	CSAREPGQGPNEQFF	TGCAGTGCTAGAGAACCGGGACAGGGTCCAAATGAGCAGTTCTTC
TRBJ2-1	many	TRBV7-2	TRBD2	CASSLGTSGSEQFF	TGTGCCAGCAGCTTAGGGACTAGCGGCAGCGAGCAGTTCTTC
TRBJ2-1	few	TRBV5-1	NA	CASKELPQGPYNEQFF	TGCGCCAGCAAGGAATTGCCCCAGGGACCTTACAATGAGCAGTTCTTC
TRBJ2-1	NA	TRBV6-2/TRBV6-3	NA	CASGKTRNNEQFF	TGTGCCAGCGGAAAGACGCGTAACAATGAGCAGTTCTTC
TRBJ2-3	many	TRBV29-1	NA	CSVAQEKWSF	TGCAGCGTTGCGCAGGAAAAGTGGAGCTTT
TRBJ1-2	NA	TRBV9	NA	CASSVDVFRDYGYTF	TGTGCCAGCAGCGTAGACGTTTTCCGAGACTATGGCTACACCTTC
TRBJ2-5	few	TRBV4-2	NA	CASSRQTYQETQYF	TGTGCCAGCAGCCGACAAACGTACCAAGAGACCCAGTACTTC
TRBJ2-3	NA	TRBV20-1	NA	CSATLHRQPQGTQYF	TGCAGTGCTACCCTCCATAGACAGCCGCAGGGTACGCAGTATTTT
TRBJ2-7	NA	TRBV7-9	TRBD1	CASSLAYGQAAPYEQYF	TGTGCCAGCAGCTTAGCGTATGGACAGGCGGCTCCCTACGAGCAGTACTTC
TRBJ2-1	few	TRBV25-1	NA	CASSGSGPSYNEQFF	TGTGCCAGCAGTGGTTCGGGACCCTCCTACAATGAGCAGTTCTTC
TRBJ2-2	many	TRBV4-3	TRBD1	CASSQVGTDIGTGELFF	TGCGCCAGCAGCCAAGTGGGGACAGATATCGGCACCGGGGAGCTGTTTTTT
TRBJ1-5	NA	TRBV18	NA	CASSLSGIEYQPQHF	TGTGCCAGCTCATTGTCCGGCATTGAATATCAGCCCCAGCATTTT
TRBJ2-7	few	TRBV20-1	TRBD2	CSARAGGRLYEQYF	TGCAGTGCGAGAGCGGGAGGCCGTTTGTACGAGCAGTACTTC